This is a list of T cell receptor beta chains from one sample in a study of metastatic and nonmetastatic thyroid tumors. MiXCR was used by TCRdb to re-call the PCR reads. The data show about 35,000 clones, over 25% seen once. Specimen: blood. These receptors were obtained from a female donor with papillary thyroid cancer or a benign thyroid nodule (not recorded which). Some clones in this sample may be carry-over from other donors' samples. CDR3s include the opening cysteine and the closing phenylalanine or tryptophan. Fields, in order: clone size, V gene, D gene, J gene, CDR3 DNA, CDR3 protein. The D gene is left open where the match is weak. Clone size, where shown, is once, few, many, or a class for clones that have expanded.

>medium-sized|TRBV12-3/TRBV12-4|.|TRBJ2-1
TGTGCCAGCAGTTTAGCTTCGGGGATCTACAATGAGCAGTTCTTC
CASSLASGIYNEQFF
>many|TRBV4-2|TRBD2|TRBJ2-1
TGTGCCAGCAGCCAAGATCCCAGCGGGGGGTACAATGAGCAGTTCTTC
CASSQDPSGGYNEQFF
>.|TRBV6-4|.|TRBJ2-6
TGTGCCAGCAGTGACATCTGTGGGGCCAAGGTCCTGACTTTC
CASSDICGAKVLTF
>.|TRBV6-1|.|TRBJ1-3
TGTGCCAGCATCCGGGCTACTGGAAACACCATATATTTT
CASIRATGNTIYF
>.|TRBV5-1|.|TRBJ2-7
TGCGCCAGCAGCTTGGGACAGGACGAGCAGTACTTC
CASSLGQDEQYF
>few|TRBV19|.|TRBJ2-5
TGTGCCAGTAGCCAAGGACAGCTAAAAGAGACCCAGTACTTC
CASSQGQLKETQYF
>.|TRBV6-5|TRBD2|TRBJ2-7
TGTGCCAGCAGTTACGGGACTAGCGGGGACGAGCAGTACTTC
CASSYGTSGDEQYF
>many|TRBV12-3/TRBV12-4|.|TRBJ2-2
TGTGCCAGCAGTAATGTCAGGTTCGCGGGCGGGGAGCTGTTTTTT
CASSNVRFAGGELFF
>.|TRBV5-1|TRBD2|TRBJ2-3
TGCGCCAGCAGCGGCGCGGGGGGGAGGACAGATACGCAGTATTTT
CASSGAGGRTDTQYF
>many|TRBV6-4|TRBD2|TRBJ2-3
TGTGCCAGCAGTGAGGCTAGCGGGACAGATACGCAATATTTT
CASSEASGTDTQYF
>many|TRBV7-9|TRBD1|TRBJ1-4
TGTGCCAGCAGCCTAACAGGGGGCGCAGGGGAAAAACTGTTTTTT
CASSLTGGAGEKLFF
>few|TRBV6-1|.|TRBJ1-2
TGTGCCAGCAGTGATGGGCAGGGGTGGTATGGCTACACCTTC
CASSDGQGWYGYTF
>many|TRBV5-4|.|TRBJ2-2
TGCGCCAGCAAGACTGGGGTCACCGGGGAGCTGTTTTTT
CASKTGVTGELFF
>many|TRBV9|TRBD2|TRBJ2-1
TGTGCCAGCAGCGTAGTGGCAGCGGGAGGACGGTACAATGAGCAGTTCTTC
CASSVVAAGGRYNEQFF
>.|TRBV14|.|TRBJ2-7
TGTGCCAGCAGCCACACCTCGTGGGGGCACTACGAGCAGTACTTC
CASSHTSWGHYEQYF
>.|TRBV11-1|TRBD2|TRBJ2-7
TGTGCCAGCAGCCCCGGGACTAGCGGGACCTACGAGCAGTACTTT
CASSPGTSGTYEQYF
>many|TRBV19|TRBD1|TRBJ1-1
TGTGCCAGTAGCATTGGACAGGGGAACACTGAAGCTTTCTTT
CASSIGQGNTEAFF
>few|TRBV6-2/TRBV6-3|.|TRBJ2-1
TGTGCCAGCAGTAGTCCGGACGGTATTGGAAAGTACAATGAGCAGTTCTTC
CASSSPDGIGKYNEQFF
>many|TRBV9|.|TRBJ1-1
TGTGCCAGCAGCGGGGGGGGTACTGAAGCTTTCTTT
CASSGGGTEAFF
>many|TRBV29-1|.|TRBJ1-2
TGCAGCGTTGACGGTCTTGGCTACACCTTC
CSVDGLGYTF
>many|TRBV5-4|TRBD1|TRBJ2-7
TGCGCCAGCAGCTCGGCACCGGGACAGGGCTTTCACGAGCAGTACTTC
CASSSAPGQGFHEQYF
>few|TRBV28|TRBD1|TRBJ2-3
TGTGCCAGCATTTCCCCCGGTACAGGGGACGCAGATACGCAGTATTTT
CASISPGTGDADTQYF